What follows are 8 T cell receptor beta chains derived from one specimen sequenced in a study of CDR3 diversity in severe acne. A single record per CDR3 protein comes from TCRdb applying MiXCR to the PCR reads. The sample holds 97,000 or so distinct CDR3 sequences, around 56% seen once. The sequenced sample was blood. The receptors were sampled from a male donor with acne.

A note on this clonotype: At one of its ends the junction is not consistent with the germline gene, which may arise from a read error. CDR3 in amino acids: CASSLAQVSGEETQYF. CDR3 bases: TGTGCCAGCAGTTTAGCGCAGGTCTCAGGGGAAGAGACTCAGTACTTC. The genes are TRBV12-3 or TRBV12-4 and TRBJ2-5, with a weak D call TRBD1 (6 bases). The CDR3 contains 16 residues.

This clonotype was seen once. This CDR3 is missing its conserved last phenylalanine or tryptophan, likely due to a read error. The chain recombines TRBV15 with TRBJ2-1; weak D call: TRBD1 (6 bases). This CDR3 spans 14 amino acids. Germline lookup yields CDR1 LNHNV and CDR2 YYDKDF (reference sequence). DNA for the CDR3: TGTGCCACCGGCAGGGGATGGGGGAGCAATGAGCAGTTCTCC. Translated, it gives CATGRGWGSNEQFS.

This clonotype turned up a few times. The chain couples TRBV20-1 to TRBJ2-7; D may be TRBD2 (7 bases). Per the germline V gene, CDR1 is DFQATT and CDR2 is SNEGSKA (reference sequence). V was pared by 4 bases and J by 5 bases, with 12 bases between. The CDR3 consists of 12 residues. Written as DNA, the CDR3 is TGCAGTGCTATTTGGGGGGGCGACGAGCAGTACTTC. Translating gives CSAIWGGDEQYF.

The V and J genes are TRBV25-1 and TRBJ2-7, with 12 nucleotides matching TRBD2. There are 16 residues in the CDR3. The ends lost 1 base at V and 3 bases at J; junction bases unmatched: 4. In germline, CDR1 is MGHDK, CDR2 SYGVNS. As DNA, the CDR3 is TGTGCCAGCAGTGAATCGGGACTAGCGGGCTACTACGAGCAGTACTTC. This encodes CASSESGLAGYYEQYF.

The CDR3 bases are TGTGCCAGCAGCCTATATTCAGGACCCGACAGCTCCTACGAGCAGTACTTC. Translation: CASSLYSGPDSSYEQYF. J is TRBJ2-7 and V is TRBV11-2, with D maybe TRBD1 (5 bases). Germline V CDR1 and CDR2: SGHAT, FQNNGV. V lost 5 bases and J 0 bases, leaving 20 bases between the germline ends. CDR3 length: 17 residues.

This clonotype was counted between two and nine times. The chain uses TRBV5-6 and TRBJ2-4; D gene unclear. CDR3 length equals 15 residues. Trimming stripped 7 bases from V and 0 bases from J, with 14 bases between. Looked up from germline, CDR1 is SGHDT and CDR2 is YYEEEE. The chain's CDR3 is CASPPQPLAKNIQYF. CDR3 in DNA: TGTGCCAGCCCCCCGCAGCCACTAGCCAAAAACATTCAGTACTTC.

In nucleotides, the CDR3 is TGTGCCTGCGGTGGACACAAATCAAACACCATATATTTT. Encoded protein: CACGGHKSNTIYF. V gene TRBV7-9 combines with J gene TRBJ1-3; D is perhaps TRBD1 (5 bases). CDR1 and CDR2 (germline): SEHNR, FQNEAQ (reference sequence). V lost 11 bases and J 6 bases, leaving 17 bases between the germline ends. The CDR3 has 13 amino acids.

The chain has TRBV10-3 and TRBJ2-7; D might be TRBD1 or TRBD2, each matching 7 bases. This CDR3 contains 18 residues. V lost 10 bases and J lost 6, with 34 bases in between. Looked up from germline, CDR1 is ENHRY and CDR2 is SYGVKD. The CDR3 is CASRPTGARTRFAGEQYF. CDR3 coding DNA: TGTGCCAGCAGGCCTACAGGGGCGCGGACTAGATTCGCTGGCGAGCAGTACTTC.